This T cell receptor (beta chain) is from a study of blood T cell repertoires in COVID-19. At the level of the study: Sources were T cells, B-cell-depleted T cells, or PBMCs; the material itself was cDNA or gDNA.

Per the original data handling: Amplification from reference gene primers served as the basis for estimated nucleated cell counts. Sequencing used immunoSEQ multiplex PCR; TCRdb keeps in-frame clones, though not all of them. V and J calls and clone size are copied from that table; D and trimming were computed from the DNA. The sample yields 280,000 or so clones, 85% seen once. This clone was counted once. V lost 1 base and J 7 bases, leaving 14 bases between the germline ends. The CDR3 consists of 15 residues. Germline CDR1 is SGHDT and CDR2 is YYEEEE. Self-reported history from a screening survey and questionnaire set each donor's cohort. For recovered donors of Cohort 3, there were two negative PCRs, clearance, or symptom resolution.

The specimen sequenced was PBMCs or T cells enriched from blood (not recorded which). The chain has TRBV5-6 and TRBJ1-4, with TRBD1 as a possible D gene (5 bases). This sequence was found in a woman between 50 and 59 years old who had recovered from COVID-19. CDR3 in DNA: TGTGCCAGCAGCTTGTGGGGCAGTTTAGGTGAAAAACTGTTTTTT. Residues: CASSLWGSLGEKLFF.